This T cell receptor beta chain is drawn from a study of OX40 agonist ivuxolimab in advanced cancers. The study, taken as a whole, reports: The CD4+ and CD8+ T cells in the blood had expanded clonally by week 6 at 0.1 to 3.0 mg/kg.

This clone has more than one count but fewer than ten. Its antigen remains unknown. Here immunoSEQ multiplex PCR was the method, and the copy in TCRdb shows in-frame clones only, minus some. Of fewer than 45,000 clones in the sample, 74% were seen once. Germline V gives CDR1 SEHNR, CDR2 FQNEAQ (reference sequence). The CDR3 runs to 15 residues. The V and J ends lost 0 bases and 5 bases, in that order; junction bases with no gene match: 3. The rearrangement uses TRBV7-9 and TRBJ2-4; 8 positions agree with TRBD2. The sample in question was CD4+ or CD8+ T cells sorted from blood, obtained in a trial of the OX40 agonist ivuxolimab. The TCR sequence derives from an adult with an advanced solid tumor such as melanoma, head and neck, liver or kidney cancer. CDR3 protein: CASSLARGDENIQYF. DNA for the CDR3: TGTGCCAGCAGCTTAGCGCGGGGGGACGAAAACATTCAGTACTTC.